Detailed here is one T cell receptor beta chain. This clone's antigen is unknown. Base qualities were left out, and no much larger clone turns up one base away. The immunoSEQ Assay, a bias-controlled multiplex PCR, was used to amplify TCRbeta CDR3 regions from genomic DNA. Per the original workflow: Nucleated cell counts per sample were estimated from amplification of reference gene primers within the assay. To quantify the absolute abundance of each unique TCRbeta CDR3 rearrangement, sequence reads were collapsed and filtered. Productive Simpson clonality was computed per sample as the square root of Simpson's diversity index over productive rearrangements. TCRdb's version of the immuneACCESS table is confined to in-frame rearrangements and falls short of the full clone set. An unresolved V gene accounts for under half of the shortfall where checked; the remainder is of unknown origin. Clone size and the V and J calls come from that table; the DNA yielded D and trimming. This sample lists about 190,000 clones; about 81% were detected once. 3.2% of the sample is in the top ten clones.

Participants in the prospective study were aged about 18 to 95 years, lived in approximately 26 United States geographic areas, and enrolled through a virtual design. To assign participants to cohorts, the prospective study relied on clinical history that participants themselves reported in a screening survey and a study questionnaire. ImmuneRACE Cohort 3 recovered participants were defined by two consecutive negative NP/OP PCR tests, healthcare professional clearance, or symptom resolution. Mobile phlebotomists in the prospective study collected whole blood, serum and a nasopharyngeal or oropharyngeal swab from every participant. Prospective study participants could optionally give additional blood draws and questionnaires over an approximately two-month period. Blood samples from the prospective study were shipped frozen or at room temperature prior to DNA extraction. The data stem from a study of blood T cell repertoires in COVID-19 (dated by TCRdb to about 2020). Concerning the study at large: The collaborator samples originated in the United States, Italy and Spain and spanned the acute and convalescent phases of COVID-19. The prospective study material was composed of cDNA or gDNA derived from T cells, B-cell-depleted T cells, or PBMCs. Deeply sampled blood TCRbeta repertoires from subjects exposed to, actively infected with, or recovered from COVID-19 were included in the dataset. The repertoires were released in a freely available public database meant as a resource for research on the immune response to SARS-CoV-2. Samples came from the ongoing ImmuneRACE study (first 160 participants) plus 1,254 subjects from 6 global collaborators. Sample metadata almost always included a de-identified subject ID, COVID-19 status, age in years and sex. Where available, HLA class I and class II types were taken from metadata supplied by the sample provider and were not determined by assay-based typing. Points the paper makes about the study in general: The amount of clinical and demographic metadata varied by source and participant and was provided uncurated.

Trimming removed 2 bases from V and 0 bases from J, leaving 6 bases between the germline ends. Inclusive of the bounding cysteine and phenylalanine, the CDR3 is 14 residues long. Kept here is only the CDR3 DNA, which spans 42 bases and is read in frame from base 1. According to the germline V gene, CDR1 reads SGHTS and CDR2 reads YDEGEE. Rearrangement joined TRBV5-8 to TRBJ2-1; D gene: possibly TRBD2, on 5 matching bases. The sample taken for sequencing was PBMCs or T cells enriched from blood (not recorded which). This receptor was taken from a woman in her twenties or thirties who had recovered from COVID-19. DNA sequence: TGTGCCAGCAGCTTACGGGGCTCCTACAATGAGCAGTTCTTC. Its amino acids are CASSLRGSYNEQFF.